What follows describes a single T cell receptor (beta chain). This clonotype was picked up a small number of times. Its antigen target is currently unknown. No base quality information exists; no much larger clone differs at one position. The donors were roughly 38 Caucasian individuals from Russia, aged roughly 6 to 95 years, who were systemically healthy. Around 10 milliliters of peripheral blood were collected from each donor into EDTA-treated Vacutainer tubes. PBMCs were isolated by Ficoll-Paque density-gradient centrifugation, with at least 6 million obtained per sample. Trizol reagent was used to extract total RNA from PBMCs, with at least 5 micrograms per sample. The percentages of naive CD45RAhigh/CD27high T cells were determined by flow cytometry on a PBMC aliquot from every donor. The source of the sample is a study of blood T cells in healthy people across ages (dated by TCRdb to 2014 to 2015). About the study as a whole: In model experiments, roughly one uniquely barcoded TCR beta cDNA molecule per two T cells was captured by template switching. To avoid experimental bias, donors of different ages were randomly spread across the sequencing lanes. Using the same blood draw, the study looked at two additional independent replicas of 1 million unique cDNA reads for two donors, one aged 18 to 30 and the other aged 80 or older. Age-related changes in TCR beta repertoire diversity were measured in the study by deep sequencing normalized with unique cDNA molecular identifiers. Four age groups were formed from the donors: young (average about 15 years), middle-aged (around 37), aged (about 62) and long-lived (82). Results and caveats for the whole study, not just this receptor: Observed TCR beta diversity correlated strongly with the percentage of naive T cells measured by flow cytometry. As age increased, observed TCR beta diversity per million T cells dropped in a roughly linear way, and a significant reduction was already evident by age approximately 40. The CMV infection status of donors was not known, potentially confounding age-related changes in expanded clonotypes. Bulk unsorted PBMC profiling prevented conclusive comparison of naive and antigen-experienced compartments. The long-lived group showed more naive CD4+ T cells, fewer expanded clones and increased TCR diversity than the aged group, suggesting age selection. Estimates of total diversity based on one million sequenced T cells were regarded as lower bounds and as underestimates.

Preparation of the library involved 5' RACE. The sequencing machine was an Illumina HiSeq 2500. A second PCR of about 7 to 12 cycles was run with a J-beta primer mix and a sample-barcoded 5' primer. A unique molecular identifier was introduced onto each TCR beta cDNA molecule by a template-switch 5' adaptor carrying 12 random nucleotides. Each sample yielded at least 3 million CDR3-containing paired-end reads. The Mint cDNA synthesis kit, primed by a TRBC-specific oligonucleotide, was used to synthesize first-strand cDNA from all RNA. Following uracil-DNA glycosylase treatment, a first 18-cycle PCR with universal primers M1SS and BC2_uni_R was performed on all cDNA. Turning to the authors' computational methods: Normalization of each sample was performed by random selection of 1 million high-quality reads, each carrying a distinct molecular identifier. Instead of being binned into consensus sequences, reads that shared molecular identifiers were thrown out. CDR3 identification, clonotype clustering and error correction used MiTCR with a Q25 quality threshold and the strictest error-elimination algorithm. A nonparametric unseen species model with Euler transformation was used to estimate lower-bound total TCR beta diversity. The public sequencing data were trimmed at Q25 with fastp and processed into clonotypes with MiXCR by TCRdb, which kept only in-frame beta chains. Rows are unified per CDR3 protein, each entry keeping the most common DNA and genes. The V and J calls and clone size come from TCRdb's table, not from the authors' own analysis. The sample data list hundreds of thousands of distinct CDR3 sequences, and roughly 64% of these were observed just once. Over 20% of the sample comes from the top ten.

The receptor was isolated from a young man in good health. Specimen: blood.

The base sequence is TGTGCCACCAGTGGGGGACAGCGAAATGAGCAGTTCTTC. The resulting protein is CATSGGQRNEQFF. The rearranged segments are TRBV24-1 and TRBJ2-1; TRBD1 fits 7 bases in the junction. CDR1 KGHDR and CDR2 SFDVKD were looked up in the germline V gene. The CDR3, cysteine through phenylalanine, is 13 amino acids long. CDR3 DNA is the only sequence kept; it has 39 bases, read in frame from the first base. Germline trimming amounts to 5 bases on V and 7 bases on J, with 4 as the count of junction bases outside the gene matches.